Given below is one T cell receptor beta chain in context. The source of the sample is a study of OX40 agonist ivuxolimab in advanced cancers. Overall study: Patients were dosed with the agonistic anti-OX40 (CD134) antibody ivuxolimab. People who had prior anti-PD-1, anti-PD-L1 or anti-CTLA-4 therapy could take part, and 40% had some. All patients had ivuxolimab intravenously every 2 weeks at 0.01 to 10 mg/kg.

Profiled with immunoSEQ multiplex PCR; TCRdb holds only in-frame clones, not every one. Of tens of thousands of clones in the sample, approximately 80% were seen once. Deletions cut 2 bases from V and 1 base from J, with 7 bases between. This CDR3 has 14 amino acids. Germline CDR1 reads MNHNS; CDR2 reads SASEGT. Sampled blood was obtained at baseline, cycle 4 day 1, and cycle 7 day 1. The rearrangement links TRBV6-1 to TRBJ2-3; no clear D. This sequence originates from an adult with an advanced solid tumor such as melanoma, head and neck, liver or kidney cancer. The source was CD4+ or CD8+ T cells sorted from blood, collected in a trial of the OX40 agonist ivuxolimab. DNA for the CDR3: TGTGCCAGCAGTGAACACTTCGGCACAGATACGCAGTATTTT. This sequence encodes CASSEHFGTDTQYF.